This is a list of T cell receptor beta chains from one sample in a study of early T cells in non-severe SARS-CoV-2 infection. TCRdb passed the 5' RACE reads through MiXCR, listing each CDR3 protein once. Of some 25,000 distinct CDR3 sequences in the sample, around 5% were seen once. Sequencing input: whole blood. Receptors originate from an adult who was a healthcare worker with PCR-confirmed SARS-CoV-2 infection or an uninfected control (not recorded which). Each CDR3 is given with its conserved first and last residue. D genes are given only for firm matches. Some rows mark clone size as missing; the rest say once, few, many or name a class of expanded clone.

>TRBJ2-1|TRBV7-8|14|many|TRBD2
TGTGCGGGGGCAGCGGGGGTCTTCAACGATGAGCAGTTCTTC
CAGAAGVFNDEQFF
>TRBJ2-3|TRBV20-1|13|many|TRBD2
TGCAGTGCTAGGCTAGCGGACACAGATACGCAGTATTTT
CSARLADTDTQYF
>TRBJ2-1|TRBV12-3/TRBV12-4|16|many|.
TGTGCCAGCAGTTTAGCGCGCAGGGTATCAGTCAATGAGCAGTTCTTC
CASSLARRVSVNEQFF
>TRBJ2-7|TRBV12-3/TRBV12-4|13|many|.
TGTGCCAGCAGCTTCGGACGGCACTACGAGCAGTACTTC
CASSFGRHYEQYF
>TRBJ1-2|TRBV7-6|14|many|TRBD1
TGTGCCAGCAGCTTAGGGGACAGGGGGCCAGAGTACACCTTC
CASSLGDRGPEYTF
>TRBJ2-3|TRBV11-2|16|.|.
TGTGCCAGCAGCTTATTTCCGGGACGCACCTCAGATACGCAGTATTTT
CASSLFPGRTSDTQYF
>TRBJ1-1|TRBV5-1|15|many|TRBD1
TGCGCCAGCAGCCTCCTAGGACAGGGGAACACTGAAGCTTTCTTT
CASSLLGQGNTEAFF
>TRBJ2-1|TRBV15|15|many|TRBD2
TGTGCCACCAGCAGAGGGGCGGGAGGGCCGAGTGAGCAGTTCTTC
CATSRGAGGPSEQFF
>TRBJ2-1|TRBV29-1|15|many|.
TGCAGCGTTGGGGATTTAAGGGGCTCCTACAATGAGCAGTTCTTC
CSVGDLRGSYNEQFF
>TRBJ1-5|TRBV20-1|14|few|TRBD1
TGCAGTGCTCCGGTAGGACAGGGCAATCAGCCCCAGCATTTT
CSAPVGQGNQPQHF
>TRBJ2-1|TRBV11-3|15|.|.
TGTGCCAGCAGCCCCGGACCGACCCCCGGGGATGAGCAGTTCTTC
CASSPGPTPGDEQFF
>TRBJ1-4|TRBV11-2|13|few|.
TGTGCCAGCAGCTTTCCCGAGAATGAAAAACTGTTTTTT
CASSFPENEKLFF
>TRBJ1-2|TRBV10-3|13|few|.
TGTGCCATCAGTGAGTGGCAGCGGGAGCGCTACACCTTC
CAISEWQRERYTF
>TRBJ1-5|TRBV6-2/TRBV6-3|14|many|.
TGTGCCAGCATAGATGGAGGGCTTGATCAGCCCCAGCATTTT
CASIDGGLDQPQHF
>TRBJ2-1|TRBV6-1|13|.|.
TGTGCCAGCAGTTCCGTCCGAGGCAATGAGCAGTTCTTC
CASSSVRGNEQFF
>TRBJ1-2|TRBV27|15|many|.
TGTGCCAGCAGTTCGGGATACCTCCCTATGGTGGGCTACACCTTC
CASSSGYLPMVGYTF
>TRBJ2-7|TRBV10-3|13|few|TRBD2
TGTGCCATCAGAACTAGCGGGAACAACGAGCAGTACTTC
CAIRTSGNNEQYF
>TRBJ1-5|TRBV30|15|many|TRBD1
TGTGCCTGGAGTTCACTCGACAGGGAAAATCAGCCCCAGCATTTT
CAWSSLDRENQPQHF
>TRBJ2-7|TRBV5-5|14|many|.
TGTGCCAGCAGCTTCGGAGGCGGGGTCTACGAGCAGTACTTC
CASSFGGGVYEQYF
>TRBJ1-1|TRBV12-3/TRBV12-4|14|many|.
TGTGCCAGCAGACAAGGGCAGACGAACACTGAAGCTTTCTTT
CASRQGQTNTEAFF
>TRBJ2-1|TRBV5-6|15|.|TRBD1
TGTGCCAGCAGCTCATTGACAGGGGTCCGTGAGTTGGAGTTCTTC
CASSSLTGVRELEFF
>TRBJ1-5|TRBV19|14|many|.
TGTGCCAGCCGTTTCGGCTATAGCAATCAGCCCCAGCATTTT
CASRFGYSNQPQHF
>TRBJ1-2|TRBV6-5|13|medium-sized|.
TGTGCCAGCAGTAGGACCCTTAACTATGGCTACACCTTC
CASSRTLNYGYTF
>TRBJ2-3|TRBV7-8|13|few|.
TGTGCCAGCAGCTTAGGGCTGGCAGATACGCAGTATTTT
CASSLGLADTQYF
>TRBJ2-1|TRBV12-3/TRBV12-4|14|.|TRBD1
TGTGCCACCCGCCCGGGACAGGGGTGGGATGAGCAGTTCTTC
CATRPGQGWDEQFF
>TRBJ1-5|TRBV5-1|15|.|TRBD1
TGCGCCAGCAGGCGGACAGGGTCCAGCAATCAGCCCCAGCATTTT
CASRRTGSSNQPQHF
>TRBJ1-1|TRBV10-3|15|many|.
TGTGCCATCAGTGAGGGTGTAATAGGGAACACTGAAGCTTTCTTT
CAISEGVIGNTEAFF
>TRBJ1-6|TRBV7-6|13|many|.
TGTGCCAGCAGCCTGCGTAACGAATCACCCCTCCACTTT
CASSLRNESPLHF
>TRBJ1-6|TRBV7-9|16|medium-sized|TRBD1
TGTGCCAGCAGCCCCCAGGGACAGGCAACCGATTCACCCCTCCACTTT
CASSPQGQATDSPLHF
>TRBJ2-7|TRBV2|12|few|.
TGTGCCAGCAGTGAAAACGGGTACGAGCAGTACTTC
CASSENGYEQYF
>TRBJ2-6|TRBV19|17|many|.
TGTGCCAGTAATCAGGCCATTCGGACCTCTGGGGCCAACGTCCTGACTTTC
CASNQAIRTSGANVLTF
>TRBJ2-1|TRBV7-9|18|many|TRBD2
TGTGCCAGCAGCTTAGCCCCACCGGCGGGAGGGCCCTACAATGAGCAGTTCTTC
CASSLAPPAGGPYNEQFF
>TRBJ2-7|TRBV28|14|.|TRBD2
TGTGCCACCCGCAGCGGGGTGAGCTCCTACGAGCAGTACTTC
CATRSGVSSYEQYF
>TRBJ2-6|TRBV7-2|16|many|.
TGTGCCAGCAGCCTTGGACGGACCTCTGGGGCCAACGTCCTGACTTTC
CASSLGRTSGANVLTF
>TRBJ2-7|TRBV27|13|few|.
TGTGCCAGCAGTTCCAGTACAGGGATTGGGCAGTACTTC
CASSSSTGIGQYF
>TRBJ2-7|TRBV7-2|15|many|.
TGTACCAGCAGCTTAGCGGCTAGCTTGGTATACGAGCAGTACTTC
CTSSLAASLVYEQYF
>TRBJ2-7|TRBV6-6|13|many|.
TGTGCCAGCAGTTGGCGGGACGCGAGCGAGCAGTACTTC
CASSWRDASEQYF
>TRBJ2-5|TRBV28|14|many|.
TGTGCCAGCAGTCCCGGGAGCCCGGGAGAGACCCAGTACTTC
CASSPGSPGETQYF
>TRBJ1-2|TRBV7-9|15|.|.
TGTGCCAGCAGTTACGGCCAGGGACTTCGTGATGGCTACACCTTC
CASSYGQGLRDGYTF
>TRBJ1-1|TRBV12-3/TRBV12-4|13|many|.
TGTGCCAGCAGTTTACACAGAGGGACTGAAGCTTTCTTT
CASSLHRGTEAFF
>TRBJ2-7|TRBV28|14|many|.
TGTGCCAGCAGTTCGGGCAGAGGGACCTACGAGCAGTACTTC
CASSSGRGTYEQYF
>TRBJ2-2|TRBV12-3/TRBV12-4|18|.|TRBD1
TGTGCCACCCCCTTAGGGACAGCCTTCACAAAAAACACCGGGGAGCTGTTTTTT
CATPLGTAFTKNTGELFF
>TRBJ1-4|TRBV5-1|15|many|.
TGCGCCAGCAGCTACGGAACAAAGCTTAATGAAAAACTGTTTTTT
CASSYGTKLNEKLFF
>TRBJ2-2|TRBV29-1|13|.|TRBD1
TGCAGCGCGCGACAGGGAATCACCGGGGAGCTGTTTTTT
CSARQGITGELFF